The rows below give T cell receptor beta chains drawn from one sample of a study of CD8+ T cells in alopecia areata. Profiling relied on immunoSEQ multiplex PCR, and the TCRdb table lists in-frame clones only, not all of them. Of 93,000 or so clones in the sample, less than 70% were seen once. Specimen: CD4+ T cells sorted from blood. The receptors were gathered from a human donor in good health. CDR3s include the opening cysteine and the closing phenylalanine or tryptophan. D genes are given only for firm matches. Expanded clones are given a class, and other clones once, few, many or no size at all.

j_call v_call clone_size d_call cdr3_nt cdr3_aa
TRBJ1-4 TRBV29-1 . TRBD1 TGCAGCGTCCCGGGGGACAGTGCCAATGAAAAACTGTTTTTT CSVPGDSANEKLFF
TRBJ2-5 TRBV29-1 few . . CSVAPGTSGGGLRYF
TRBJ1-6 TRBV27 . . TGTGCCAGCAGTTTATACACCGATTCACCCCTCCACTTT CASSLYTDSPLHF
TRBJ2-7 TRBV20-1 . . TGCAGTGCTAACTTGGGGTACGAGCAGTACTTC CSANLGYEQYF
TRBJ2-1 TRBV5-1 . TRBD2 TGCGCCAGCAGCAAGGGACTAGCGGAGCTCAATGAGCAGTTCTTC CASSKGLAELNEQFF
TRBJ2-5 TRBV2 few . TGTGCCAGCAGTGAATTGGGGTCGGCCCAGTACTTC CASSELGSAQYF
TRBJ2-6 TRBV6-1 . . TGTGCCAGCACAGACAGCTCTGGGGCCAACGTCCTGACTTTC CASTDSSGANVLTF
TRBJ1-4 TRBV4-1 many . TGCGCCAGCAGCCAAGAGGGGGCTGGAGAAAAACTGTTTTTT CASSQEGAGEKLFF
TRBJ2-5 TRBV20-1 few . TGCAGTGCTATGACGGGCGGGACCCAGTACTTC CSAMTGGTQYF
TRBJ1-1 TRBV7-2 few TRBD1 TGTGCCAGCAGCCCAACAGGGGGACTTGAAGCTTTCTTT CASSPTGGLEAFF
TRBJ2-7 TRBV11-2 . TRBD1 TGTGCCAGCAGCTTCGGACAGGGGAACGAGCAGTACTTC CASSFGQGNEQYF
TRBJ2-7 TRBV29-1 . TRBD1 TGCAGCGTAAGGACAGGAGCCGCCTACGAGCAGTACTTC CSVRTGAAYEQYF
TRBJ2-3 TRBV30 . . TGTGCCTGGAGTGCCCAACGTAGCACAGATACGCAGTATTTT CAWSAQRSTDTQYF
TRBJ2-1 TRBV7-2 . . TGTGCCAGCAGGGACCCCGGGCAGGGGGGTGAGCAGTTCTTC CASRDPGQGGEQFF
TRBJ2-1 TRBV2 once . TGTGCCAGCAATACCTACAATGAGCAGTTCTTC CASNTYNEQFF
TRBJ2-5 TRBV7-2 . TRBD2 TGTGCCAGCAGCTTACTAGCGGGGGAAGAGACCCAGTACTTC CASSLLAGEETQYF
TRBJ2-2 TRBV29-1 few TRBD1 TGCAGCGTTGGGACAGGGGGCAATTCCGGGGAGCTGTTTTTT CSVGTGGNSGELFF
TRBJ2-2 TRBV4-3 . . TGCGCCAGCAGCCAAGCTAGGGGATACACCGGGGAGCTGTTTTTT CASSQARGYTGELFF
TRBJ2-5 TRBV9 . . TGTGCCAGCAGCGTACATGAGACCCAGTACTTC CASSVHETQYF
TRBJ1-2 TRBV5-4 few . TGTGCCAGCAGCTTGAGGGCAGGAGCTAACTATGGCTACACCTTC CASSLRAGANYGYTF
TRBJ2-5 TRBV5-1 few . TGCGCCAGCAGCGCCGGACTTCGGGAGACCCAGTACTTC CASSAGLRETQYF
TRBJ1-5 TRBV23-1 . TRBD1 TGCGCCAGCAGTCAATCCGGTAAAAAAGGGACAGGGGTTCAGCCCCAGCATTTT CASSQSGKKGTGVQPQHF
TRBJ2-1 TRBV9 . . TGTGCCAGCAGCGTAGTCGCAGCCCAACGGGGCAATGAGCAGTTCTTC CASSVVAAQRGNEQFF
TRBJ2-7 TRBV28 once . TGTGCCAGCAGTTTACGCGTCAAGACATCCTACGAGCAGTACTTC CASSLRVKTSYEQYF
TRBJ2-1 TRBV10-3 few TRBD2 TGTGCCATCAGGAAGGGGACTAGCGCTGGCAATGAGCAGTTCTTC CAIRKGTSAGNEQFF
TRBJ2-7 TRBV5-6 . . TGTGCCAGCAGCTTGGGAATCAGGACCTACTCCTACGAGCAGTACTTC CASSLGIRTYSYEQYF
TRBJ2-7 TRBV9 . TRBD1 TGTGCCAGCAGCGTAGAATCCGGGACAGGGGACGAGCAGTACTTC CASSVESGTGDEQYF
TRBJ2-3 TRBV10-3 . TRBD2 TGTGCCATCAGCCACGGGGGGGGCCACACAGATACGCAGTATTTT CAISHGGGHTDTQYF
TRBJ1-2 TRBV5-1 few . TGCGCCAGCAGCTTGGACGGGGGCTCTCGTGGCTACACCTTC CASSLDGGSRGYTF
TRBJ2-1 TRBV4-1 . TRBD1 TGCGCCAGCAGCCCAAAGCCGGGACAGGGGAATAATGAGCAGTTCTTC CASSPKPGQGNNEQFF
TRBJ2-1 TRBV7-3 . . TGTGCCAGCAGCCCCGATGGGGGGAATGAGCAGTTCTTC CASSPDGGNEQFF
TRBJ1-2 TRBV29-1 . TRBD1 TGCAGCGCCGACATCGGGACAGCTCTCTCTGGCTACACCTTC CSADIGTALSGYTF
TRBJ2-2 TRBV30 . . TGTGCCTGGAGTAGGCAGGACCGGGGCGGGGAGCTGTTTTTT CAWSRQDRGGELFF
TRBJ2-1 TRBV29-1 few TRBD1 TGCAGCGTTCCCTGGACAGGGGGCTCCTACAATGAGCAGTTCTTC CSVPWTGGSYNEQFF
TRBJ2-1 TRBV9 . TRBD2 TGTGCCAGCAGCGAAACTAGCGGGGGGTTCTCCTACAATGAGCAGTTCTTC CASSETSGGFSYNEQFF
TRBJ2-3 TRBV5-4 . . TGTGCCAGCAGCTCGCAGGCGGATACGCAGTATTTT CASSSQADTQYF
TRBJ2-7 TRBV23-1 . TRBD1 TGCGCCAGCAGTCTAAACGTTAGACAGGGTTACGAGCAGTACTTC CASSLNVRQGYEQYF
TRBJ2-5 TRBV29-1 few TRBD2 TGCAGCGTTGACCGGGGGGGCCAAGAGACCCAGTACTTC CSVDRGGQETQYF
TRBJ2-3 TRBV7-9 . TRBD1 TGTGCCAGCAGCTTAGGGGGGACAGCTGATACGCAGTATTTT CASSLGGTADTQYF
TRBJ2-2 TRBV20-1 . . TGCAGTGCTGGTTCGTCCGGGGAGCTGTTTTTT CSAGSSGELFF
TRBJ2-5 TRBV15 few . TGTGCCACCAGCAGAGGCGTCGGGCAGACCCAGTACTTC CATSRGVGQTQYF
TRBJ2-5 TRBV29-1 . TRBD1 TGCAGCGTACCGGACAGGGGAGGAGAGACCCAGTACTTC CSVPDRGGETQYF
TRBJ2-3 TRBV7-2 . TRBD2 TGTGCCAGCAGCGCCGAGCGGGGGCTCGGGTCGGATACGCAGTATTTT CASSAERGLGSDTQYF